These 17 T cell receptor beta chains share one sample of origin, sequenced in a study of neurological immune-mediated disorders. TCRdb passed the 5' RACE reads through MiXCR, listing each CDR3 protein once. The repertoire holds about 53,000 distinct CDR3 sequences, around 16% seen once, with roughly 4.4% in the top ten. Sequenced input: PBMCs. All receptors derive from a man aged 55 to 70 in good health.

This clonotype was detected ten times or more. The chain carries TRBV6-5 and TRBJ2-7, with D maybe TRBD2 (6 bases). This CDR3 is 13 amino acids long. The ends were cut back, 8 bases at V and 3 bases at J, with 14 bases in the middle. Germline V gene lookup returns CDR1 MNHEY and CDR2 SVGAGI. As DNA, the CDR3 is TGTGCCAGCGGGCCTAGCGTCTTCTACGAGCAGTACTTC. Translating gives CASGPSVFYEQYF.

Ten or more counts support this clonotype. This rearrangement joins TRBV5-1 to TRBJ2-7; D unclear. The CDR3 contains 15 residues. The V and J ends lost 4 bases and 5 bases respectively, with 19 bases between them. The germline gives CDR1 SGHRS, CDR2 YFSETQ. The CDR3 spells CASSPRSAGGDEQYF. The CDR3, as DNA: TGCGCCAGCAGCCCGAGATCCGCTGGTGGCGACGAGCAGTACTTC.

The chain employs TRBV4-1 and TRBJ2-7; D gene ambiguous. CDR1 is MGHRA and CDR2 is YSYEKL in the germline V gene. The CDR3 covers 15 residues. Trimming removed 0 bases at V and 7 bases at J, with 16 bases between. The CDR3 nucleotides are TGCGCCAGCAGCCAAGAGTTGGGTCCCCACAGAGAGCAGTACTTC. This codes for CASSQELGPHREQYF.

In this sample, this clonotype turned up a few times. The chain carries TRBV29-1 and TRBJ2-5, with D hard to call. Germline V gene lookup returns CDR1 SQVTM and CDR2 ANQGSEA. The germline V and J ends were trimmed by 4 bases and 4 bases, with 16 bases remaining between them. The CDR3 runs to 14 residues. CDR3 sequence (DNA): TGCAGCGTTGTGGGTGGGCAGGCCGGAGAGACCCAGTACTTC. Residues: CSVVGGQAGETQYF.

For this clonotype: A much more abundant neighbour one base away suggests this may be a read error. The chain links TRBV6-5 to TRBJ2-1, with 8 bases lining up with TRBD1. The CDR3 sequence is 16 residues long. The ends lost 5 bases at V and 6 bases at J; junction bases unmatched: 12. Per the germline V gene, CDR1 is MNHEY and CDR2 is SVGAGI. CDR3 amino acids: CASSPVTGAPINEQFF. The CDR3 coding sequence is TGTGCCAGCAGTCCTGTGACAGGGGCCCCCATCAATGAGCAGTTCTTC.

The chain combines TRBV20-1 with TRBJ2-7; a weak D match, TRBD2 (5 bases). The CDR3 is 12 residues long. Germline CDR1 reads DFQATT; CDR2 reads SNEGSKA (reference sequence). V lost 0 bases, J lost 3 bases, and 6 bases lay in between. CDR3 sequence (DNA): TGCAGTGCTAGAGACCGGGACTACGAGCAGTACTTC. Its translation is CSARDRDYEQYF.

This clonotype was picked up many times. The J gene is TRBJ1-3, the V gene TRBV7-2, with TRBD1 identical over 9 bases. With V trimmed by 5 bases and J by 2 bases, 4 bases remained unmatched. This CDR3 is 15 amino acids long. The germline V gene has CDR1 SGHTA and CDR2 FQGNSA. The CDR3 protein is CASSPGTGPGNTIYF. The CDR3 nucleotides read TGTGCCAGCAGCCCGGGGACAGGGCCTGGAAACACCATATATTTT.

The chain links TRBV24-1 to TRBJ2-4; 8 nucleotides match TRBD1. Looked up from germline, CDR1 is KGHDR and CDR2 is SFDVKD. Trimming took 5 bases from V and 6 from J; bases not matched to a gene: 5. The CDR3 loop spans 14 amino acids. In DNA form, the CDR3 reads TGTGCCACCAGTGCTCAGGGGGCGGGAAACATTCAGTACTTC. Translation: CATSAQGAGNIQYF.

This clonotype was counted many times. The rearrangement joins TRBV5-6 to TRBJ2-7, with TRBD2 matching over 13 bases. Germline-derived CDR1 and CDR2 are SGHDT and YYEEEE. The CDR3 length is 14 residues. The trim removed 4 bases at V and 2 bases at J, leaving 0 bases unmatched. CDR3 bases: TGTGCCAGCAGCGGGACTAGCGGGACCTACGAGCAGTACTTC. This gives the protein CASSGTSGTYEQYF.

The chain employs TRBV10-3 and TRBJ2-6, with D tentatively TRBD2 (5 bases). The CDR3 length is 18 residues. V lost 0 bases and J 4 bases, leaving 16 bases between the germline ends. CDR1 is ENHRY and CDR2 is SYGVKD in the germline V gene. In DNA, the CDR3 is TGTGCCATCAGTGAGTCGAGGGCAGCCGGTATGGGGGCCAACGTCCTGACTTTC. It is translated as CAISESRAAGMGANVLTF.

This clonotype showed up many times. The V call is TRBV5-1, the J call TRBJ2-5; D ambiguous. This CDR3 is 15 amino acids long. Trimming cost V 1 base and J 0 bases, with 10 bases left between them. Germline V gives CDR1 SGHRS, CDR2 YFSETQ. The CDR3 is CASSLITAYQETQYF. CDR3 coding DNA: TGCGCCAGCAGCTTGATAACAGCCTACCAAGAGACCCAGTACTTC.

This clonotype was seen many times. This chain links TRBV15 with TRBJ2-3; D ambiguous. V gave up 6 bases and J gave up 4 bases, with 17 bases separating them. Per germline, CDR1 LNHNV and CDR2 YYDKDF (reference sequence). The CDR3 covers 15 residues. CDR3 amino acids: CATRATGRIADTQYF. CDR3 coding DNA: TGTGCCACCAGAGCGACGGGTAGGATTGCAGATACGCAGTATTTT.

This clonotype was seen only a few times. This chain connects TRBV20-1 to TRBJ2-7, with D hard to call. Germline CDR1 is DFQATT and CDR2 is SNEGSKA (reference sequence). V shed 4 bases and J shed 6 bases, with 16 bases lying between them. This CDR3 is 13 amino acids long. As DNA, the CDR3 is TGCAGTGCTACGGTGATAGGGCGGAGCGAGCAGTACTTC. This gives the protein CSATVIGRSEQYF.

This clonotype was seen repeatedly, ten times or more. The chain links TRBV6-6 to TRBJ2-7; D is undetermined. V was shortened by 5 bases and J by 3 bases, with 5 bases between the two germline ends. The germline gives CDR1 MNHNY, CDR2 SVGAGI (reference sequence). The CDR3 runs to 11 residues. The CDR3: CASSPNYEQYF. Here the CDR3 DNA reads TGTGCCAGCAGTCCCAACTACGAGCAGTACTTC.

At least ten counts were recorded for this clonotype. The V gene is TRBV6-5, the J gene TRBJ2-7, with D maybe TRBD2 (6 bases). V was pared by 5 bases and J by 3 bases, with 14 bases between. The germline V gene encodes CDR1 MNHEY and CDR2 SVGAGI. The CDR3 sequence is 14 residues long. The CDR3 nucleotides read TGTGCCAGCAGTCCCGGGACTTCGTACTACGAGCAGTACTTC. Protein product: CASSPGTSYYEQYF.

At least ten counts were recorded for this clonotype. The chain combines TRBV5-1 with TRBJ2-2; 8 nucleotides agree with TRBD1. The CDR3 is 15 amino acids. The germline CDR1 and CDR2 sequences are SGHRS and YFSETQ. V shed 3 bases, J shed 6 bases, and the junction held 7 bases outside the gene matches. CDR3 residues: CASSSASGGSGELFF. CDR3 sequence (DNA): TGCGCCAGCAGCTCTGCCTCAGGGGGCTCCGGGGAGCTGTTTTTT.

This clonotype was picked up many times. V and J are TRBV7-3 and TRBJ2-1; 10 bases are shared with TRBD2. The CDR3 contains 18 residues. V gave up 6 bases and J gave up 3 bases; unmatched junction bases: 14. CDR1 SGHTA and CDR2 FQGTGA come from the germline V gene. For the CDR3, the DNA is TGTGCCAGCAGACAGCCGAGAGCCGGGACTAGCGACTACAATGAGCAGTTCTTC. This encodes CASRQPRAGTSDYNEQFF.